The present entry profiles one T cell receptor beta chain with its context. The antigen is undetermined. The sample belongs to a study of cytomegalovirus exposure and HLA in healthy donors. The CDR3 covers 13 residues. V gave up 3 bases and J gave up 4 bases, with 12 bases separating them. CDR1 and CDR2 from the germline V gene are SQVTM and ANQGSEA. Vbeta (60) and Jbeta (13) primers were used in the PCR. Here immunoSEQ multiplex PCR was the method, and the copy in TCRdb shows in-frame clones only, minus some. This table has about 72,000 clones, about 66% appearing once. General study findings and limits: Owing to their indistinguishability, certain V segments, notably TRBV6-2 and TRBV6-3, were excluded. Association with HLA alleles at 0.05 false discovery rate was found for some 18,000 TCR beta sequences in a later analysis. Earlier analysis looked at TCR beta V segments, and most were productive about 87% or about 30% of the time.

The V call is TRBV29-1, the J call TRBJ1-2; possibly TRBD1 for D (5 bases). The TCR originated in a man aged 35 to 55 in good health and CMV-seropositive. The sample comprised PBMCs. The chain's CDR3 is CSVESGLGYGYTF. For the CDR3, the DNA is TGCAGCGTTGAGTCAGGGCTGGGCTATGGCTACACCTTC.